This T cell receptor beta chain stems from a study of type 1 and type 2 diabetes patients. A word on this clonotype: Its target is unknown.

There are 12 residues in the CDR3. The germline CDR1 and CDR2 sequences are GTSNPN and SVGIG (reference sequence). V was trimmed by 3 bases and J by 3 bases, leaving 9 bases between them. PCR was run on genomic DNA. Multiplex PCR with 30 forward and 13 reverse primers amplified the TCR beta CDR3. TCRdb ran MiXCR on the multiplex PCR reads and lists one entry per CDR3 protein. The profile covers around 300,000 distinct CDR3 sequences, with roughly 48% appearing a single time and roughly an eighth taken by the ten largest. Whole-study findings and limits: Type 2 diabetes and control V and J usage correlated highly, about 0.97.

The gene calls are TRBV30 and TRBJ2-7; D is possibly TRBD1 (5 bases). The sequenced material came from peripheral blood mononuclear cells (PBMCs). The clonotype was recovered from a man between 18 and 35 years old with type 2 diabetes. CDR3 region: CAWSLGVYEQYF. Here the CDR3 DNA reads TGTGCCTGGAGCCTAGGGGTCTACGAGCAGTACTTC.